This TCR beta chain was recorded in a study of blood T cell repertoires in COVID-19. About the research overall: T cells, B-cell-depleted T cells, or PBMCs supplied cDNA or gDNA.

Authors' processing steps: Reference gene primers were amplified, and this amplification served to estimate nucleated cell counts. Profiled with immunoSEQ multiplex PCR; TCRdb holds only in-frame clones, not every one. V and J calls and clone size are those listed in that table; D and trimming were worked out from the DNA. The profile shows roughly 340,000 clones, more than 75% of them singletons. The Seattle patients, enrolled during active infection, were followed longitudinally. The source of this sequence is a woman between 50 and 59 years old with COVID-19, enrolled during active disease. Sequencing was carried out using peripheral blood.

The CDR3 DNA follows: TGCGCCAGCAGCCAAGGGGGGCAGAACACAGATACGCAGTATTTT. It codes for CASSQGGQNTDTQYF. This chain uses TRBV4-1 with TRBJ2-3; tentatively, D is TRBD1 (6 bases). Germline lookup yields CDR1 MGHRA and CDR2 YSYEKL. V dropped 1 base and J dropped 2 bases, with 10 bases sitting between them. CDR3 length equals 15 residues.